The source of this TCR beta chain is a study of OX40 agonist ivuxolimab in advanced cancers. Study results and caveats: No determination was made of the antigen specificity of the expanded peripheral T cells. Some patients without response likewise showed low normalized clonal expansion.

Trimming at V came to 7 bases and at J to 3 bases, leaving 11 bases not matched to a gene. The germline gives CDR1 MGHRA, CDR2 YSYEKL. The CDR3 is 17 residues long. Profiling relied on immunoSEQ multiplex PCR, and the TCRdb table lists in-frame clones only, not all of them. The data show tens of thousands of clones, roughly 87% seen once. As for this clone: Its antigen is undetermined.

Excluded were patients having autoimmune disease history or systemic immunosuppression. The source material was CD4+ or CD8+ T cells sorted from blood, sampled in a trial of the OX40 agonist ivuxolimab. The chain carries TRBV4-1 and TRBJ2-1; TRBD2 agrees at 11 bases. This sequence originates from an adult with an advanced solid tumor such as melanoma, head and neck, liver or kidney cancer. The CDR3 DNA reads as TGCGCCAGCAACCACGGGGGCCTAGCGGGGGGCTACAATGAGCAGTTCTTC. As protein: CASNHGGLAGGYNEQFF.